The 19 T cell receptor beta chains presented below share a single source sample, sequenced in a study of CD8 T cells in ankylosing spondylitis. Study-level points and caveats: Within ankylosing spondylitis blood, a TCR beta motif made up of roughly eight highly homologous variants appeared to be characteristic.

These receptors' antigens are unknown. TCRdb redid the calling of the 5' RACE reads with MiXCR, one entry per CDR3 protein. The sample records 500,000 or so distinct CDR3 sequences, approximately 5% being singletons. Sequencing used blood, either unsorted or a sorted T cell fraction (not recorded which). The receptors shown here come from a male donor with ankylosing spondylitis.

This clonotype was seen repeatedly, ten times or more. V is TRBV4-2 and J is TRBJ2-3, with D possibly TRBD1 on 5 matching bases. The V end lost 1 base, the J end lost 2 bases, and 13 bases lay between the germline ends. CDR3 length: 16 residues. The germline CDR1 and CDR2 sequences are LGHNA and YNFKEQ. The CDR3 region has the DNA TGTGCCAGCAGCCAAGCGAATAGGGGAACCACAGATACGCAGTATTTT. Encoded protein: CASSQANRGTTDTQYF.

This clonotype has a handful of counts. J is TRBJ2-6 and V is TRBV6-2 or TRBV6-3; the match to TRBD1 covers 8 bases. Trimming removed 4 bases from V and 0 bases from J; junction bases left unmatched: 8. This CDR3 spans 18 amino acids. The germline CDR1 and CDR2 sequences are MNHEY and SVGEGT. CDR3 coding DNA: TGTGCCAGCAGTTTCCCGACAGGGGTCTACTCTGGGGCCAACGTCCTGACTTTC. It translates to CASSFPTGVYSGANVLTF.

This clonotype has at least ten counts. The J gene is TRBJ1-2, the V gene TRBV6-1; 7 bases are a match to TRBD1. The CDR3 consists of 14 residues. V was pared by 6 bases and J by 4 bases, with 8 bases of the junction left unmatched. In germline, CDR1 is MNHNS, CDR2 SASEGT. The CDR3 region has the DNA TGTGCCAGCAGCCGACAGGGTTGGGGCTATGGCTACACCTTC. This codes for CASSRQGWGYGYTF.

This clonotype has more than one count but fewer than ten. The J gene is TRBJ1-5, the V gene TRBV7-8; D is perhaps TRBD1 (6 bases). This CDR3 is 15 amino acids long. Trimming took off 5 bases at V and 5 bases at J, with 16 bases between the two ends. The germline V gene encodes CDR1 SGHVS and CDR2 FQNEAQ. The CDR3 nucleotides are TGTGCCAGCAGCACAAACACAGGGTGGGATCAGCCCCAGCATTTT. Its protein product is CASSTNTGWDQPQHF.

This chain joins TRBV18 and TRBJ2-7; TRBD2 agrees at 8 bases. J lost 6 bases, V lost 3 bases, and 10 bases had no gene match. Per the germline V gene, CDR1 is KGHSH and CDR2 is LQKENI. This CDR3 contains 15 residues. The CDR3: CASSPGGGILAEQYF. The CDR3 bases are TGTGCCAGCTCACCGGGCGGGGGGATCCTTGCCGAGCAGTACTTC.

This clonotype was seen repeatedly, ten times or more. The chain employs TRBV25-1 and TRBJ1-4; no clear D. This CDR3 has 12 residues. From germline, CDR1 is MGHDK and CDR2 SYGVNS. The V end lost 6 bases, the J end lost 5 bases, and 7 bases lay between the germline ends. Written as DNA, the CDR3 is TGTGCCAGCAGCACGGGGAATGAAAAACTGTTTTTT. Amino acids: CASSTGNEKLFF.

This clonotype was observed many times. This chain joins TRBV6-2 or TRBV6-3 and TRBJ2-1; 7 bases agree with TRBD1. Trimming cost V 2 bases and J 7 bases; bases outside gene matches: 5. CDR1 is MNHEY, CDR2 SVGEGT, per germline. CDR3 length equals 14 residues. The CDR3 loop reads CASSYPGGRNEQFF. As DNA, the CDR3 is TGTGCCAGCAGTTACCCAGGGGGAAGGAATGAGCAGTTCTTC.

This clonotype was observed many times. For the CDR3, the DNA is TGCAGTGCTAACCGGGACAGAACGGATGAGCAGTTCTTC. As protein: CSANRDRTDEQFF. The chain has TRBV20-1 and TRBJ2-1; TRBD1 agrees at 7 bases. The CDR3 contains 13 residues. J was trimmed by 8 bases and V by 4 bases; bases with no gene match: 8. Germline CDR1 is DFQATT and CDR2 is SNEGSKA (reference sequence).

This clonotype was seen repeatedly, ten times or more. The rearrangement joins TRBV12-3 or TRBV12-4 to TRBJ2-2, with TRBD2 matching 8 bases. The CDR3 length is 16 residues. Losses at the gene ends were 6 bases for V and 2 bases for J; bases not matched to a gene: 8. The CDR3 nucleotides read TGTGCCAGCAGCCCCGAGACTAGCGCCAACACCGGGGAGCTGTTTTTT. Its protein is CASSPETSANTGELFF.

There are many counts of this clonotype. This rearrangement joins TRBV18 to TRBJ1-4, with 7 nucleotides matching TRBD1. The CDR3 has 15 amino acids. Per germline, CDR1 KGHSH and CDR2 LQKENI. V trimming: 0 bases; J trimming: 8 bases; junction bases outside the gene matches: 6. The CDR3 bases are TGTGCCAGCTCACCACCGACAGGGATGGGGGAAAAACTGTTTTTT. This gives the protein CASSPPTGMGEKLFF.

This clonotype was counted ten times or more. The chain couples TRBV20-1 to TRBJ2-2; no clear D. Germline V gene lookup returns CDR1 DFQATT and CDR2 SNEGSKA (reference sequence). V lost 1 base, J lost 7 bases, and 7 bases lay in between. The CDR3 extends over 12 amino acids. This chain's CDR3 is CSARVADGELFF. The CDR3 nucleotides read TGCAGTGCTAGAGTAGCCGACGGGGAGCTGTTTTTT.

The sample holds many counts of this clonotype. V usage is TRBV20-1 and J usage is TRBJ2-2, with D uncertain. Looked up from germline, CDR1 is DFQATT and CDR2 is SNEGSKA (reference sequence). The germline V and J ends were trimmed by 7 bases and 1 base, with 10 bases remaining between them. The CDR3 has 13 residues. The CDR3 is CSVDDQNTGELFF. The CDR3 coding sequence is TGCAGTGTCGACGATCAGAACACCGGGGAGCTGTTTTTT.

The chain combines TRBV7-9 with TRBJ1-4; D is possibly TRBD1 (5 bases). CDR3 length: 16 residues. V gave up 2 bases and J gave up 6 bases, with 16 bases separating them. Germline assignment: CDR1 SEHNR and CDR2 FQNEAQ (reference sequence). CDR3 amino acids: CASSLSRERQDEKLFF. CDR3 nucleotide sequence: TGTGCCAGCAGCTTATCCAGGGAGAGGCAGGATGAAAAACTGTTTTTT.

This clonotype was recorded many times. This chain links TRBV5-1 with TRBJ1-1; TRBD1 might be the D (5 bases). This CDR3 has 14 amino acids. Trimming cost V 3 bases and J 0 bases, with 9 bases left between them. Per the germline V gene, CDR1 is SGHRS and CDR2 is YFSETQ. The CDR3 here is CASSWTSMNTEAFF. CDR3 nucleotides: TGCGCCAGCAGCTGGACATCCATGAACACTGAAGCTTTCTTT.

This clonotype was seen many times. The chain couples TRBV4-3 to TRBJ2-3; D may be TRBD2 (5 bases). Germline values: CDR1 LGHNA, CDR2 YSLEER. The V gene lost 0 bases and the J gene lost 0 bases, with 10 bases spanning the gap. This CDR3 has 16 residues. The chain's CDR3 is CASSQDRRGSTDTQYF. The CDR3 DNA follows: TGCGCCAGCAGCCAAGACAGACGCGGGAGCACAGATACGCAGTATTTT.

This clonotype was observed at least ten times. The chain joins TRBV18 to TRBJ2-2; D remains unclear. This CDR3 region has 17 residues. V lost 1 base to trimming and J lost 0 bases, with 12 bases between them. Germline loops: CDR1 KGHSH, CDR2 LQKENI. The CDR3 sequence is CASSPRTTLTNTGELFF. CDR3 DNA: TGTGCCAGCTCACCACGAACCACGCTGACGAACACCGGGGAGCTGTTTTTT.

The table lists this clonotype with many counts. The genes are TRBV29-1 and TRBJ2-5; D uncertain. This CDR3 contains 13 residues. V lost 3 bases and J 2 bases, leaving 10 bases between the germline ends. Germline lookup yields CDR1 SQVTM and CDR2 ANQGSEA. DNA for the CDR3: TGCAGCGTTGATAGGGCACTACAAGAGACCCAGTACTTC. Its translation: CSVDRALQETQYF.

This clonotype was observed at least ten times. The rearrangement uses TRBV12-3 or TRBV12-4 and TRBJ2-1; D unresolved. Trimming took off 5 bases at V and 4 bases at J, with 15 bases between the two ends. CDR3 length: 15 residues. Written as DNA, the CDR3 is TGTGCCAGCAGTCCCTCTGTGACAAGATACAATGAGCAGTTCTTC. Encoded protein: CASSPSVTRYNEQFF.

There are many counts of this clonotype. This sequence joins TRBV12-3 or TRBV12-4 and TRBJ1-3, with D unclear. The CDR3 length is 15 residues. Trimming took 4 bases from V and 0 from J, leaving 10 bases between them. CDR3 DNA sequence: TGTGCCAGCAGTTCTGTGATGAGCTCTGGAAACACCATATATTTT. Translating gives CASSSVMSSGNTIYF.